One and the same sample provided the 22 T cell receptor beta chains below, sequenced in a study of breast tumors, draining lymph nodes, adjacent tissues. Breast cancer patients provided tissue from their axillary draining lymph nodes. A single record per CDR3 protein comes from TCRdb applying MiXCR to the multiplex PCR reads. Of under 150,000 distinct CDR3 sequences listed, about 22% are singletons. The material sequenced was axillary lymph node tissue. The receptors originated from a female donor with breast cancer. Some clones in this sample may be carry-over from other donors' samples.

This clonotype was seen repeatedly, ten times or more. J is TRBJ2-3 and V is TRBV11-2; TRBD1 matches at 7 bases. V gave up 5 bases and J gave up 5 bases; unmatched junction bases: 10. The germline V gene has CDR1 SGHAT and CDR2 FQNNGV. The CDR3 is 15 residues long. CDR3 DNA sequence: TGTGCCAGCAGCCTTACAGGGGCGCGAGAAGATACGCAGTATTTT. Translated: CASSLTGAREDTQYF. Complete variable domain (other parts from reference TRBV11-2 and TRBJ2-3): EAGVAQSPRYKIIEKRQSVAFWCNPISGHATLYWYQQILGQGPKLLIQFQNNGVVDDSQLPKDRFSAERLKGVDSTLKIQPAKLEDSAVYLCASSLTGAREDTQYFGPGTRLTVL.

This clonotype was detected many times. The junction does not match germline at one end; this may be a read error. The chain carries TRBV7-7 and TRBJ2-3, with D uncertain. Per germline, CDR1 SSHAT and CDR2 FNYEAQ (reference sequence). CDR3 length: 11 amino acids. The DNA for the CDR3 is TGTGCTAGCAGCCTAAACCATACGCAGTATTTT. Translating gives CASSLNHTQYF. Based on the CDR3 plus reference TRBV7-7 and TRBJ2-3, the full variable domain is GAGVSQSPRYKVTKRGQDVTLRCDPISSHATLYWYQQALGQGPEFLTYFNYEAQPDKSGLPSDRFSAERPEGSISTLTIQRTEQRDSAMYRCASSLNHTQYFGPGTRLTVL.

This clonotype was seen many times. J is TRBJ2-3 and V is TRBV7-8; 9 bases align to TRBD2. This CDR3 has 15 residues. V lost 8 bases to trimming and J lost 4 bases; unmatched junction nucleotides: 10. Looked up from germline, CDR1 is SGHVS and CDR2 is FQNEAQ. The CDR3 region has the DNA TGTGCCAGCCGTATCGGGCGGGAGGGCCCAGATACGCAGTATTTT. Translation gives CASRIGREGPDTQYF.

The sample holds many counts of this clonotype. The rearrangement joins TRBV11-2 to TRBJ2-1; tentatively, D is TRBD2 (6 bases). Germline V CDR1 and CDR2: SGHAT, FQNNGV. Trimming shortened V by 0 bases and J by 10 bases, and 16 bases separated the two germline ends. The CDR3 covers 15 residues. The CDR3 loop reads CASSLEGGSLYEQFF. CDR3 in DNA: TGTGCCAGCAGCTTAGAGGGGGGTAGTTTGTACGAGCAGTTCTTC. The whole variable domain, remainder taken from reference TRBV11-2 and TRBJ2-1, is EAGVAQSPRYKIIEKRQSVAFWCNPISGHATLYWYQQILGQGPKLLIQFQNNGVVDDSQLPKDRFSAERLKGVDSTLKIQPAKLEDSAVYLCASSLEGGSLYEQFFGPGTRLTVL.

This clonotype has ten or more counts. The chain is built from TRBV10-3 and TRBJ2-7; D perhaps matches TRBD1 (6 bases). V gave up 10 bases and J gave up 1 base, with 14 bases separating them. CDR1 ENHRY and CDR2 SYGVKD come from the germline V gene. The CDR3 covers 13 residues. CDR3 amino acids: CATSDRTSYEQYF. CDR3 nucleotides: TGTGCCACCTCCGACAGGACTTCCTACGAGCAGTACTTC.

At least ten counts were recorded for this clonotype. The chain couples TRBV20-1 to TRBJ1-5; D gene uncertain. CDR1 DFQATT and CDR2 SNEGSKA come from the germline V gene (reference sequence). The CDR3 covers 13 residues. V shed 2 bases and J shed 0 bases, with 5 bases lying between them. The CDR3 sequence: CSARRFSNQPQHF. DNA for the CDR3: TGCAGTGCTAGACGTTTTAGCAATCAGCCCCAGCATTTT.

In its sample, this clonotype was seen many times. This chain joins TRBV7-8 and TRBJ2-2, with TRBD1 as a possible D gene (5 bases). Trimming cost V 0 bases and J 3 bases, with 5 bases left between them. Germline CDR1 and CDR2: SGHVS and FQNEAQ. This CDR3 region has 14 residues. The CDR3 DNA follows: TGTGCCAGCAGCTTAGCAGGGGACACCGGGGAGCTGTTTTTT. Translation: CASSLAGDTGELFF.

The rearrangement joins TRBV3-1 to TRBJ2-7, with D possibly being TRBD2 (6 bases). Germline CDR1 LGHDT, CDR2 YNNKEL (reference sequence). Trimming removed 5 bases from V and 5 bases from J, with 13 bases in between. The CDR3 extends over 13 amino acids. CDR3: CASSKATGDEQYF. The CDR3 nucleotides read TGTGCCAGCAGCAAAGCGACGGGGGACGAGCAGTACTTC.

Comments on this clonotype: A much more abundant neighbour one base away suggests this may be a read error. This chain links TRBV2 with TRBJ1-2; D is uncertain. CDR3 size: 12 residues. Germline V CDR1 and CDR2: SNHLY, FYNNEI. V lost 3 bases to trimming and J lost 4 bases, with 6 bases between them. The CDR3 spells CASSDPVYGYTF. The CDR3 coding sequence is TGTGCCAGCAGTGACCCAGTCTATGGCTACACCTTC.

This clonotype was counted ten times or more. The V call is TRBV20-1, the J call TRBJ2-1; 7 bases are a match to TRBD2. CDR1 DFQATT and CDR2 SNEGSKA come from the germline V gene (reference sequence). The CDR3 covers 13 residues. Germline trimming cut 4 bases from V and 7 bases from J; bases unmatched to any gene: 7. The CDR3 spells CSAIRTSPNEQFF. The DNA for the CDR3 is TGCAGTGCTATTCGGACTAGTCCGAATGAGCAGTTCTTC.

To note about this clonotype: Since the CDR3 does not end with the conserved phenylalanine or tryptophan, this likely comes from a read error. This rearrangement joins TRBV20-1 to TRBJ2-2; D gene ambiguous. The CDR3 length is 14 residues. The germline V and J ends were trimmed by 3 bases and 2 bases, with 10 bases remaining between them. Looked up from germline, CDR1 is DFQATT and CDR2 is SNEGSKA (reference sequence). CDR3 region: CSARDRANTGELFV. CDR3 nucleotide sequence: TGCAGTGCTAGGGATCGGGCTAACACCGGGGAGCTGTTTGTT.

This clonotype was seen repeatedly, ten times or more. The chain uses TRBV6-2 or TRBV6-3 and TRBJ2-5; D gene uncertain. Germline CDR1 and CDR2: MNHEY and SVGEGT. The CDR3 sequence is 15 residues long. V lost 2 bases and J 1 base, leaving 11 bases between the germline ends. CDR3 loop: CASSYDPDTQETQYF. CDR3 DNA: TGTGCCAGCAGTTACGACCCTGACACCCAAGAGACCCAGTACTTC.

In its sample, this clonotype was seen many times. The V gene is TRBV11-3, the J gene TRBJ2-1; 13 positions agree with TRBD2. From germline, CDR1 is SGHNT and CDR2 YENEEA. The CDR3 runs 15 residues. The V and J ends lost 5 bases and 9 bases, in that order; junction bases with no gene match: 7. The CDR3 DNA follows: TGTGCCAGCAGCCCACGGACTAGCGGGAGTGCTGAGCAGTTCTTC. This gives the protein CASSPRTSGSAEQFF.

This clonotype was observed many times. The chain links TRBV24-1 to TRBJ2-1, with 13 nucleotides matching TRBD2. The CDR3 has 14 residues. The germline gives CDR1 KGHDR, CDR2 SFDVKD. Trimming cost V 9 bases and J 10 bases; bases outside gene matches: 8. This chain's CDR3 is CATGGLAGVGEQFF. For the CDR3, the DNA is TGTGCCACCGGAGGACTAGCGGGAGTGGGGGAGCAGTTCTTC.

This clonotype has a count of ten or more. V usage is TRBV9 and J usage is TRBJ2-5; D not resolved. Between the trimmed V and J ends, which lost 4 bases and 3 bases, there was a span of 16 bases. The CDR3 runs to 15 residues. Germline V gene lookup returns CDR1 SGDLS and CDR2 YYNGEE. The CDR3 region is CASSPWTSPEETQYF. The DNA for the CDR3 is TGTGCCAGCAGCCCCTGGACGTCGCCCGAAGAGACCCAGTACTTC.

The table lists this clonotype with many counts. For the CDR3, the DNA is TGTGCCAGCAGTTACAATGGGGCGCAGGACTATGGCTACACCTTC. Its translation: CASSYNGAQDYGYTF. The V gene is TRBV6-5, the J gene TRBJ1-2; D is perhaps TRBD1 (5 bases). Germline V gives CDR1 MNHEY, CDR2 SVGAGI. Between the trimmed V and J ends, which lost 2 bases and 3 bases, there was a span of 13 bases. The CDR3 loop spans 15 amino acids.

This clonotype appeared many times. The chain couples TRBV19 to TRBJ1-2; D unclear. V dropped 6 bases and J dropped 5 bases, with 22 bases sitting between them. The CDR3 runs 16 residues. Germline-derived CDR1 and CDR2 are LNHDA and SQIVND (reference sequence). CDR3 amino acids: CASSRRQRATQYGYTF. The CDR3, as DNA: TGTGCCAGTAGCCGCAGGCAGAGAGCAACTCAGTATGGCTACACCTTC. The variable domain in full, completed from reference TRBV19 and TRBJ1-2, reads DGGITQSPKYLFRKEGQNVTLSCEQNLNHDAMYWYRQDPGQGLRLIYYSQIVNDFQKGDIAEGYSVSREKKESFPLTVTSAQKNPTAFYLCASSRRQRATQYGYTFGSGTRLTVV.

Regarding this clonotype: The CDR3 end shows no conserved phenylalanine or tryptophan, and so a read error is likely. The chain recombines TRBV5-6 with TRBJ1-6, with D unresolved. CDR1 and CDR2 from the germline V gene are SGHDT and YYEEEE. V was trimmed by 2 bases and J by 10 bases, leaving 13 bases between them. CDR3 length: 14 amino acids. CDR3 region: CASSLGRGRSPLHS. The DNA for the CDR3 is TGTGCCAGCAGCTTAGGCCGGGGTCGGTCACCCCTCCACTCT.

The genes are TRBV28 and TRBJ2-1, with D possibly called TRBD1 or TRBD2 (5 bases each). Germline V CDR1 and CDR2: MDHEN, SYDVKM. CDR3 length: 16 amino acids. Between the trimmed V and J ends, which lost 4 bases and 7 bases, there was a span of 20 bases. The CDR3 sequence: CASSSSRPGGWNEQFF. The CDR3 nucleotides are TGTGCCAGCAGTTCCTCCCGACCTGGGGGTTGGAATGAGCAGTTCTTC.

The chain employs TRBV11-3 and TRBJ2-4; D remains unclear. Trimming removed 8 bases from V and 0 bases from J, with 5 bases in between. The CDR3 runs 12 residues. Germline V lookup: CDR1 SGHNT, CDR2 YENEEA. The CDR3 here is CASSAAKNIQYF. CDR3 nucleotides: TGTGCCAGCTCCGCAGCCAAAAACATTCAGTACTTC.

The CDR3 sequence: CASSLRTSGSWAEQFF. The CDR3 nucleotides are TGTGCCAGCAGCCTCCGGACTAGCGGGAGTTGGGCTGAGCAGTTCTTC. The chain combines TRBV5-4 with TRBJ2-1; TRBD2 aligns across 13 bases. The CDR3 is 16 amino acids. Trimming at V came to 4 bases and at J to 9 bases, leaving 10 bases not matched to a gene. Germline CDR1 SGHNT, CDR2 YYREEE (reference sequence).

There are many counts of this clonotype. V and J are TRBV2 and TRBJ2-1, with unresolved D. CDR1 and CDR2 from the germline V gene are SNHLY and FYNNEI. Trimming cost V 6 bases and J 5 bases, with 5 bases left between them. The CDR3 consists of 11 residues. CDR3 nucleotides: TGTGCCAGCAGGGAAAACAATGAGCAGTTCTTC. As protein: CASRENNEQFF. Based on the CDR3 plus reference TRBV2 and TRBJ2-1, the full variable domain is EPEVTQTPSHQVTQMGQEVILRCVPISNHLYFYWYRQILGQKVEFLVSFYNNEISEKSEIFDDQFSVERPDGSNFTLKIRSTKLEDSAMYFCASRENNEQFFGPGTRLTVL.